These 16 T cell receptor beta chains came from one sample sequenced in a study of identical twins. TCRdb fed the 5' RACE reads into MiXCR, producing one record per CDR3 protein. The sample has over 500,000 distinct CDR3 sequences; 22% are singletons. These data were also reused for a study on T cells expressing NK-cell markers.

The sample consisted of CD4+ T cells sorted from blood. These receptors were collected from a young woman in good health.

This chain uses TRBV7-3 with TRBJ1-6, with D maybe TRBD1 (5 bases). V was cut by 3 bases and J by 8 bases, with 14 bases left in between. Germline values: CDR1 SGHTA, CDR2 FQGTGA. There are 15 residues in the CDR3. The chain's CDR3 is CASSFLGGTHSPLHF. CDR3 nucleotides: TGTGCCAGCAGCTTTCTGGGAGGGACCCATTCACCCCTCCACTTT.

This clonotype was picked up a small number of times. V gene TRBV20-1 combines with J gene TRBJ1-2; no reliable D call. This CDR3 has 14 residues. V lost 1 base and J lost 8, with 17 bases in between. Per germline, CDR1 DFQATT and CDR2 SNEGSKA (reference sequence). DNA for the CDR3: TGCAGTGCTAGAGCCGAGGACCGCGGAGGCGGCTACACCTTC. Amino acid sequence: CSARAEDRGGGYTF.

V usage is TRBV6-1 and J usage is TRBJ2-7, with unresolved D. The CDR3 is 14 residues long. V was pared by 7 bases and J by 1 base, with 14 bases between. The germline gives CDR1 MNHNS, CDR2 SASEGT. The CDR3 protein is CASTRALFSYEQYF. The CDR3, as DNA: TGTGCCAGCACCAGAGCTCTCTTTTCCTACGAGCAGTACTTC.

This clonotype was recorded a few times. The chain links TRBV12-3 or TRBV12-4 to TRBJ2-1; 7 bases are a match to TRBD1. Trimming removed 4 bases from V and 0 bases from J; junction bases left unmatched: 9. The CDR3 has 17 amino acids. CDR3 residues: CASSSLGTVSSYNEQFF. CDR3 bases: TGTGCCAGCAGTTCCCTCGGGACAGTTAGCTCCTACAATGAGCAGTTCTTC.

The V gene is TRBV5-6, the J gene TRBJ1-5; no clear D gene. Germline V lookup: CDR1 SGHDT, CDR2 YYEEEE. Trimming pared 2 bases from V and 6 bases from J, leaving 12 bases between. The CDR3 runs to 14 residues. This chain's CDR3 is CASSLGPSVQPQHF. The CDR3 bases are TGTGCCAGCAGCTTAGGTCCCTCCGTTCAGCCCCAGCATTTT.

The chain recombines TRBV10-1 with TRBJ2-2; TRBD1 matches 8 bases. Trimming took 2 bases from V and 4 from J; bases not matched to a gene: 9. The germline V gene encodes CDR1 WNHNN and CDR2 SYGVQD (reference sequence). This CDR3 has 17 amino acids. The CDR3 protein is CASSEKFRQGATGELFF. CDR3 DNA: TGCGCCAGCAGTGAGAAGTTCAGGCAGGGGGCCACCGGGGAGCTGTTTTTT.

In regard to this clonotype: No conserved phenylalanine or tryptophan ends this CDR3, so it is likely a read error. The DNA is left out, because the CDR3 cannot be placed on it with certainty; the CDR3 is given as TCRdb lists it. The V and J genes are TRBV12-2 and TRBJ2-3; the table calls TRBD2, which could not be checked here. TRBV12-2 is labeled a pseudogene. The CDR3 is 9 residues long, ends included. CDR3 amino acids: CASRLGARR.

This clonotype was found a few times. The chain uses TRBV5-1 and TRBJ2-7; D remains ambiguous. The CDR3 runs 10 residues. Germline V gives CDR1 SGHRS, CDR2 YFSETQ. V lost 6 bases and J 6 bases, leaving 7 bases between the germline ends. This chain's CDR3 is CASTPSEQYF. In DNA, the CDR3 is TGCGCCAGCACCCCCAGCGAGCAGTACTTC.

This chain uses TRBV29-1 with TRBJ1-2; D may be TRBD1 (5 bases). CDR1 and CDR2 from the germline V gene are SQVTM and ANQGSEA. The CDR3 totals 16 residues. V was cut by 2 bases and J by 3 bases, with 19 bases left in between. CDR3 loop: CSVEWGIITPYYGYTF. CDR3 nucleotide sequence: TGCAGCGTTGAATGGGGCATAATAACCCCCTACTATGGCTACACCTTC.

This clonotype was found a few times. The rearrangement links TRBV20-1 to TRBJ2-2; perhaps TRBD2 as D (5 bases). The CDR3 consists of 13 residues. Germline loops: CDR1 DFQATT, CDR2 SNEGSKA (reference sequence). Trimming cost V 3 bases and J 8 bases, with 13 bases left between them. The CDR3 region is CSASLGSKGELFF. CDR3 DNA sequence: TGCAGTGCTAGTCTAGGGAGTAAGGGGGAGCTGTTTTTT.

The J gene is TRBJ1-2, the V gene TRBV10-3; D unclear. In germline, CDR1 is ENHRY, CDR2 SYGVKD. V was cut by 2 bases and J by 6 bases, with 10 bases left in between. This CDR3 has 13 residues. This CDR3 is CAISEGPPNGYTF. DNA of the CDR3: TGTGCCATCAGTGAGGGGCCCCCGAATGGCTACACCTTC.

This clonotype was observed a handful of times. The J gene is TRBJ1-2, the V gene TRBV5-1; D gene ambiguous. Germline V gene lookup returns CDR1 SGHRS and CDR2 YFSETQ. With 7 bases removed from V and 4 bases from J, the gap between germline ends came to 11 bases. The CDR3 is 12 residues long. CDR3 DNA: TGCGCCAGCGCCGACGGGTCCTATGGCTACACCTTC. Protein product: CASADGSYGYTF. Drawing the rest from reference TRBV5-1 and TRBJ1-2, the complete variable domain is KAGVTQTPRYLIKTRGQQVTLSCSPISGHRSVSWYQQTPGQGLQFLFEYFSETQRNKGNFPGRFSGRQFSNSRSEMNVSTLELGDSALYLCASADGSYGYTFGSGTRLTVV.

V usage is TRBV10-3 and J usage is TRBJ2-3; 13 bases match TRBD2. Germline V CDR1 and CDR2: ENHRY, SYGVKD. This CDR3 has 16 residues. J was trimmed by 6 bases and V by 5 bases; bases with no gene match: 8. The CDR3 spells CAISPLAGGPSDTQYF. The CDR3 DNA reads TGTGCCATCAGTCCACTAGCGGGGGGGCCATCGGATACGCAGTATTTT.

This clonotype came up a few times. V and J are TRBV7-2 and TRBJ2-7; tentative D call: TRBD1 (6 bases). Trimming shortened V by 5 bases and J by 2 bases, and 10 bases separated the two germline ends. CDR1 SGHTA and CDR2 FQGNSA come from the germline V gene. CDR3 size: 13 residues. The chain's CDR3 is CASSRGGTYEQYF. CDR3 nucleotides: TGTGCCAGCAGCCGAGGGGGAACCTACGAGCAGTACTTC.

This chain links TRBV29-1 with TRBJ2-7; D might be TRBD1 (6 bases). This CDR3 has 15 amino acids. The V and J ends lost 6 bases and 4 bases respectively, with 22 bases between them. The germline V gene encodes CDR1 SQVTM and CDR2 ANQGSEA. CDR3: CSVLQLRDKLYEQYF. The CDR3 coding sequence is TGCAGCGTCCTTCAACTAAGGGACAAATTATACGAGCAGTACTTC.

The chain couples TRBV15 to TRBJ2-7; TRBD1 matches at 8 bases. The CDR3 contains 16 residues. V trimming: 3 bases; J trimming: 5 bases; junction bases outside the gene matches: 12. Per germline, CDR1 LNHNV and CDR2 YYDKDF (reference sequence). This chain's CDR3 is CATSSLQGVSAHEQYF. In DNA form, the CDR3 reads TGTGCCACCAGCAGCCTACAGGGGGTAAGCGCTCACGAGCAGTACTTC.